The 26 T cell receptor beta chains given below trace back to one sample, sequenced in a study of T cell responses to AZD1222 COVID-19 vaccine. The repertoire was sequenced with immunoSEQ multiplex PCR; TCRdb's copy has only in-frame clones and lacks some. The table includes fewer than 85,000 clones, about 90% detected once. The sample consisted of peripheral blood, taken on day 0 of MenACWY control vaccination. The receptor source for this set is an adult in good health.

The chain recombines TRBV2 with TRBJ2-7, with D possibly being TRBD1 (6 bases). CDR3 size: 13 residues. Germline V gene data show CDR1 as SNHLY and CDR2 as FYNNEI. Trimming took off 6 bases at V and 3 bases at J, with 12 bases between the two ends. The chain's CDR3 is CASRWTVLYEQYF. For the CDR3, the DNA is TGTGCCAGCAGGTGGACAGTTCTCTACGAGCAGTACTTC.

The DNA for the CDR3 is TGTGCCAGCAGCGTAGATCCGCGGGGGGGCTCTGGGGCCAACGTCCTGACTTTC. This codes for CASSVDPRGGSGANVLTF. The chain couples TRBV9 to TRBJ2-6; 9 nucleotides agree with TRBD2. The CDR3 is 18 residues long. V was clipped by 0 bases and J by 0 bases; unmatched bases: 4. The germline V gene has CDR1 SGDLS and CDR2 YYNGEE. Drawing the rest from reference TRBV9 and TRBJ2-6, the complete variable domain is DSGVTQTPKHLITATGQRVTLRCSPRSGDLSVYWYQQSLDQGLQFLIQYYNGEERAKGNILERFSAQQFPDLHSELNLSSLELGDSALYFCASSVDPRGGSGANVLTFGAGSRLTVL.

The chain joins TRBV28 to TRBJ1-6; no definite D call. Germline CDR1 and CDR2: MDHEN and SYDVKM. V dropped 6 bases and J dropped 0 bases, with 18 bases sitting between them. This CDR3 is built from 18 residues. This CDR3 reads CASSSRAAVSSYNSPLHF. Here the CDR3 DNA reads TGTGCCAGCAGCTCGCGGGCGGCAGTGAGCTCCTATAATTCACCCCTCCACTTT.

In its sample, this clone was seen a few times. The chain couples TRBV27 to TRBJ1-4; no firm D call. Trimming removed 7 bases from V and 4 bases from J, with 16 bases in between. The CDR3 runs to 15 residues. In germline, CDR1 is MNHEY, CDR2 SMNVEV (reference sequence). DNA for the CDR3: TGTGCCAGCAAAACTGCCGGGCAACGTAATGAAAAACTGTTTTTT. It yields the protein CASKTAGQRNEKLFF.

This chain connects TRBV7-2 to TRBJ1-5; weak D call: TRBD1 (6 bases). The length of the CDR3 is 14 residues. Germline CDR1 reads SGHTA; CDR2 reads FQGNSA. Deletions cut 5 bases from V and 0 bases from J, with 8 bases between. The CDR3 DNA is TGTGCCAGCAGCCCCAGGGGTAGCAATCAGCCCCAGCATTTT. It translates to CASSPRGSNQPQHF. The whole variable domain, filled in from reference TRBV7-2 and TRBJ1-5, reads GAGVSQSPSNKVTEKGKDVELRCDPISGHTALYWYRQSLGQGLEFLIYFQGNSAPDKSGLPSDRFSAERTGGSVSTLTIQRTQQEDSAVYLCASSPRGSNQPQHFGDGTRLSIL.

J is TRBJ1-4 and V is TRBV10-3, with TRBD1 as a possible D gene (5 bases). CDR3 length: 15 residues. The V gene lost 10 bases and the J gene lost 0 bases, with 15 bases spanning the gap. CDR1 and CDR2 from the germline V gene are ENHRY and SYGVKD. The CDR3, as DNA: TGTGCCACCTCGGGGGGTGATGCAACTAATGAAAAACTGTTTTTT. Protein sequence: CATSGGDATNEKLFF.

The chain carries TRBV5-1 and TRBJ2-2; D unclear. Germline V gene lookup returns CDR1 SGHRS and CDR2 YFSETQ. V dropped 4 bases and J dropped 0 bases, with 7 bases sitting between them. This CDR3 is built from 14 residues. The CDR3 here is CASSPNPNTGELFF. The CDR3 DNA reads TGCGCCAGCAGCCCGAACCCGAACACCGGGGAGCTGTTTTTT.

The rearrangement uses TRBV19 and TRBJ2-3; D not resolved. Germline V gene lookup returns CDR1 LNHDA and CDR2 SQIVND (reference sequence). The CDR3 covers 13 residues. V was shortened by 0 bases and J by 0 bases, with 1 base between the two germline ends. CDR3 coding DNA: TGTGCCAGTAGTATAGACAGCACAGATACGCAGTATTTT. Amino acids: CASSIDSTDTQYF.

This clone was seen once. The V gene is TRBV2, the J gene TRBJ1-5, with TRBD1 matching 7 bases. The V gene's germline CDR1 is SNHLY and CDR2 FYNNEI. With V trimmed by 6 bases and J by 7 bases, 6 bases remained unmatched. This CDR3 contains 13 residues. Here the CDR3 DNA reads TGTGCCAGCAGACAGGGGCGCGAGCAGCCCCAGCATTTT. Its translation: CASRQGREQPQHF.

V and J are TRBV7-9 and TRBJ1-6; 8 bases agree with TRBD1. The CDR3 has 17 amino acids. V lost 5 bases and J lost 9; bases outside the gene matches: 15. Looked up from germline, CDR1 is SEHNR and CDR2 is FQNEAQ (reference sequence). DNA for the CDR3: TGTGCCAGCAGCCCCCCCGGGACAGGCGCGTCGGGTTCACCCCTCCACTTT. Translated, it gives CASSPPGTGASGSPLHF. Full variable domain (outside the CDR3, taken from reference TRBV7-9 and TRBJ1-6): DTGVSQNPRHKITKRGQNVTFRCDPISEHNRLYWYRQTLGQGPEFLTYFQNEAQLEKSRLLSDRFSAERPKGSFSTLEIQRTEQGDSAMYLCASSPPGTGASGSPLHFGNGTRLTVT.

V is TRBV7-2 and J is TRBJ2-5; D gene uncertain. Trimming stripped 0 bases from V and 7 bases from J, with 12 bases between. CDR3 length: 14 residues. Germline lookup yields CDR1 SGHTA and CDR2 FQGNSA. Here the CDR3 DNA reads TGTGCCAGCAGCTTAGCAGGCGATTCGGGGACCCAGTACTTC. It specifies CASSLAGDSGTQYF.

This sequence joins TRBV9 and TRBJ2-1; 8 bases fit TRBD1. Germline V gene sequence: CDR1 SGDLS, CDR2 YYNGEE. The CDR3 runs 21 residues. The V segment lost 0 bases and the J segment 8 bases; nucleotides outside the gene matches: 25. CDR3 DNA: TGTGCCAGCAGCGTAGAGGGTTTTTATGGGCAGGGGGCATCGACGGACCATGAGCAGTTCTTC. It codes for CASSVEGFYGQGASTDHEQFF.

V is TRBV15 and J is TRBJ2-7; weak D call: TRBD1 (6 bases). The V gene lost 5 bases and the J gene lost 2 bases, with 16 bases spanning the gap. This CDR3 is 15 amino acids long. The germline V gene has CDR1 LNHNV and CDR2 YYDKDF (reference sequence). The CDR3 loop reads CATSLGGTRTYEQYF. DNA for the CDR3: TGTGCCACCAGCCTTGGTGGGACAAGAACCTACGAGCAGTACTTC.

J is TRBJ2-1 and V is TRBV18; D is unclear. Trimming left V 6 bases short and J 0 bases short, with 15 bases between. The CDR3 consists of 16 residues. From germline, CDR1 is KGHSH and CDR2 LQKENI. CDR3 sequence: CASSLDVVSSYNEQFF. The CDR3 DNA reads as TGTGCCAGCTCCCTGGACGTCGTGAGCTCCTACAATGAGCAGTTCTTC.

V and J are TRBV15 and TRBJ1-4; D may be TRBD1 (6 bases). Germline V gene sequence: CDR1 LNHNV, CDR2 YYDKDF (reference sequence). The ends were cut back, 2 bases at V and 0 bases at J, with 13 bases in the middle. The CDR3 length is 17 residues. CDR3 bases: TGTGCCACCAGCAGAACTTCGCAGGGGTCAACTAATGAAAAACTGTTTTTT. Residues: CATSRTSQGSTNEKLFF.

CDR3 protein: CASREGAGGKLFF. CDR3 DNA sequence: TGTGCCAGCAGGGAGGGGGCGGGCGGAAAACTGTTTTTT. The J gene is TRBJ1-4, the V gene TRBV21-1; TRBD1, as called in the table, went unchecked against the DNA. TRBV21-1 is given as a pseudogene. The CDR3 totals 13 residues.

This chain's CDR3 is CATSTHTDTQYF. In nucleotides, the CDR3 is TGTGCCACCAGCACCCACACAGATACGCAGTATTTT. V and J are TRBV15 and TRBJ2-3; no definite D call. Germline CDR1 and CDR2: LNHNV and YYDKDF (reference sequence). CDR3 length: 12 amino acids. Trimming left V 4 bases short and J 2 bases short, with 4 bases between.

J is TRBJ2-2 and V is TRBV18, with D unclear. Germline V CDR1 and CDR2: KGHSH, LQKENI. The CDR3 is 15 residues long. V lost 0 bases to trimming and J lost 3 bases, with 8 bases between them. As DNA, the CDR3 is TGTGCCAGCTCACCACCCCAGAGTTACACCGGGGAGCTGTTTTTT. Its protein product is CASSPPQSYTGELFF. Combining the CDR3 with reference TRBV18 and TRBJ2-2 gives the whole variable domain NAGVMQNPRHLVRRRGQEARLRCSPMKGHSHVYWYRQLPEEGLKFMVYLQKENIIDESGMPKERFSAEFPKEGPSILRIQQVVRGDSAAYFCASSPPQSYTGELFFGEGSRLTVL.

The rearrangement links TRBV2 to TRBJ1-5; D is undetermined. In germline, CDR1 is SNHLY, CDR2 FYNNEI. The CDR3 extends over 14 amino acids. V was trimmed by 6 bases and J by 1 base, leaving 10 bases between them. The CDR3 DNA is TGTGCCAGCAGGGCTTCGGTGAGCAATCAGCCCCAGCATTTT. Translated, it gives CASRASVSNQPQHF. The full variable domain, in which reference TRBV2 and TRBJ1-5 provide the parts outside the CDR3, is EPEVTQTPSHQVTQMGQEVILRCVPISNHLYFYWYRQILGQKVEFLVSFYNNEISEKSEIFDDQFSVERPDGSNFTLKIRSTKLEDSAMYFCASRASVSNQPQHFGDGTRLSIL.

V is TRBV21-1 and J is TRBJ2-3; TRBD1 reflects the table's D call only, with no check against the DNA. TRBV21-1 is labeled a pseudogene. This CDR3 is 19 amino acids long. CDR3 in amino acids: CASSKGSTGSRRSTDTQYF. The CDR3 DNA follows: TGTGCCAGCAGCAAAGGCTCTACAGGGTCGAGACGGAGCACAGATACGCAGTATTTT.

The gene calls are TRBV7-3 and TRBJ2-2, with TRBD1 matching 8 bases. Germline CDR1 SGHTA, CDR2 FQGTGA. The V segment lost 5 bases and the J segment 2 bases; nucleotides outside the gene matches: 4. The CDR3 covers 15 residues. The CDR3 nucleotides read TGTGCCAGCAGCCCGACAGGGGCAAACACCGGGGAGCTGTTTTTT. This gives the protein CASSPTGANTGELFF.

This chain joins TRBV6-2 or TRBV6-3 and TRBJ2-3; possible D gene TRBD2, 5 bases. The CDR3 contains 16 residues. Trimming took off 6 bases at V and 0 bases at J, with 16 bases between the two ends. Per the germline V gene, CDR1 is MNHEY and CDR2 is SVGEGT. CDR3 in amino acids: CASSYAPWTSTDTQYF. CDR3 bases: TGTGCCAGCAGCTATGCGCCTTGGACTAGCACAGATACGCAGTATTTT.

The chain recombines TRBV11-1 with TRBJ2-7; D gene ambiguous. V shed 1 base and J shed 5 bases, with 12 bases lying between them. CDR3 length: 14 amino acids. The V gene's germline CDR1 is SGHAT and CDR2 FQDESV (reference sequence). The chain's CDR3 is CASSLEAGVHEQYF. The DNA of the CDR3 is TGTGCCAGCAGCTTAGAGGCAGGCGTACACGAGCAGTACTTC. The complete variable domain, with remaining parts taken from reference TRBV11-1 and TRBJ2-7, reads EAEVAQSPRYKITEKSQAVAFWCDPISGHATLYWYRQILGQGPELLVQFQDESVVDDSQLPKDRFSAERLKGVDSTLKIQPAELGDSAMYLCASSLEAGVHEQYFGPGTRLTVT.

The chain links TRBV19 to TRBJ1-6; D is ambiguous. Germline-derived CDR1 and CDR2 are LNHDA and SQIVND (reference sequence). The length of the CDR3 is 15 residues. Trimming cost V 4 bases and J 7 bases, with 14 bases left between them. CDR3 sequence (DNA): TGTGCCAGTAGTAGGAACGGGCAGAGAAATTCACCCCTCCACTTT. Protein sequence: CASSRNGQRNSPLHF.

This chain uses TRBV6-1 with TRBJ2-2; D unclear. V lost 1 base and J lost 3, with 3 bases in between. Germline V gene data show CDR1 as MNHNS and CDR2 as SASEGT. CDR3 size: 13 residues. CDR3: CASSEGDTGELFF. For the CDR3, the DNA is TGTGCCAGCAGTGAAGGGGACACCGGGGAGCTGTTTTTT.

V is TRBV2 and J is TRBJ2-2; 7 nucleotides agree with TRBD1. Germline trimming cut 8 bases from V and 6 bases from J; bases unmatched to any gene: 9. CDR1 is SNHLY and CDR2 is FYNNEI in the germline V gene. CDR3 length: 14 amino acids. CDR3 DNA: TGTGCCAGCGCAATAGACAGGGTTTCCGGGGAGCTGTTTTTT. This codes for CASAIDRVSGELFF.